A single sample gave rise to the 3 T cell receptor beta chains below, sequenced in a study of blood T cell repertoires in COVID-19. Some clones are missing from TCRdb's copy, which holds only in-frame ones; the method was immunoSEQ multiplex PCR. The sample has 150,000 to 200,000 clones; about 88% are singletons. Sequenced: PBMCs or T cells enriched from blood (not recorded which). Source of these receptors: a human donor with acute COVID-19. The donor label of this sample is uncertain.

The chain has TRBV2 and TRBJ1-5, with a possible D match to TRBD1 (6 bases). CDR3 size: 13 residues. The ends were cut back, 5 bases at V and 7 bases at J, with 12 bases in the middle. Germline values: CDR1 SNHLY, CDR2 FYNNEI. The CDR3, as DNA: TGTGCCAGCAGTCACAGGGTGGGCCAGCCCCAGCATTTT. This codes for CASSHRVGQPQHF.

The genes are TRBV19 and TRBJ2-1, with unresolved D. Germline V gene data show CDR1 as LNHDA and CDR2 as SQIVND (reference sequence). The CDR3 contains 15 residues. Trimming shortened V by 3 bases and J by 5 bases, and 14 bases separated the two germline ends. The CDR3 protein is CASSMLGSSHNEQFF. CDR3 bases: TGTGCCAGTAGTATGTTGGGTAGTAGCCACAATGAGCAGTTCTTC. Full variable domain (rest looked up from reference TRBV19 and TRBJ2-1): DGGITQSPKYLFRKEGQNVTLSCEQNLNHDAMYWYRQDPGQGLRLIYYSQIVNDFQKGDIAEGYSVSREKKESFPLTVTSAQKNPTAFYLCASSMLGSSHNEQFFGPGTRLTVL.

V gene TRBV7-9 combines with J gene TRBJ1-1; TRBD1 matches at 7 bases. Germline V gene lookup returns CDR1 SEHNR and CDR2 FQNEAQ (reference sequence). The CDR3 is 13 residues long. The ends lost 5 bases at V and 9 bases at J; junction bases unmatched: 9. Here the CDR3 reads CASSHSRDSQAFF. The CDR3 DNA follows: TGTGCCAGCAGCCACTCCCGGGACAGTCAAGCTTTCTTT.